A selection of T cell receptor beta chains follows, all from one sample in a study of beta chain features in type 1 diabetes. Clones were sequenced by immunoSEQ multiplex PCR, and TCRdb holds only the in-frame ones, with some missing. The sample comprises 250,000 to 300,000 clones, 8% of which are singletons, and roughly 1% rests with the top ten. Source material: central memory CD4+ T cells from blood. The receptors here all came from a woman under 30 in good health. The conserved cysteine and the conserved F or W are not part of the CDR3 here. Each record gives: V gene, clone size, J gene, CDR3 protein. Expanded clones get a size class; other rows say once, few or many, or leave the size out.

V gene: TRBV18; clone size: .; J gene: TRBJ2-7; CDR3 protein: ASSPSQTNEQY
V gene: TRBV9; clone size: many; J gene: TRBJ1-1; CDR3 protein: ASSAHGGGTEAF
V gene: TRBV30; clone size: few; J gene: TRBJ1-6; CDR3 protein: AWKDRGGAGSPLH
V gene: TRBV27; clone size: .; J gene: TRBJ2-4; CDR3 protein: ASSSRGHQKNIQY
V gene: TRBV19; clone size: .; J gene: TRBJ1-4; CDR3 protein: ASSMGMTGGKLF
V gene: TRBV30; clone size: .; J gene: TRBJ1-5; CDR3 protein: AWSAQLSSNQPQH
V gene: TRBV7-2; clone size: .; J gene: TRBJ2-1; CDR3 protein: ASSLSGLPF
V gene: TRBV5-6; clone size: few; J gene: TRBJ1-6; CDR3 protein: ASSLSTHSPLH
V gene: TRBV2; clone size: many; J gene: TRBJ2-3; CDR3 protein: ASSGRDRYTDTQY
V gene: TRBV18; clone size: few; J gene: TRBJ2-4; CDR3 protein: ASSPFSGGLENIQY
V gene: TRBV5-1; clone size: few; J gene: TRBJ2-5; CDR3 protein: ASSPRTGTATGETQY
V gene: TRBV15; clone size: .; J gene: TRBJ1-4; CDR3 protein: ATRRVRETEKLF
V gene: TRBV11-2; clone size: .; J gene: TRBJ1-4; CDR3 protein: ASSLDFRYNEKLF
V gene: TRBV7-9; clone size: many; J gene: TRBJ2-5; CDR3 protein: ASSLGYGMETQY
V gene: TRBV29-1; clone size: .; J gene: TRBJ2-2; CDR3 protein: SVETGQGPTGELF
V gene: TRBV2; clone size: many; J gene: TRBJ2-5; CDR3 protein: ASSKGVIQETQY
V gene: TRBV5-1; clone size: .; J gene: TRBJ1-6; CDR3 protein: ASSLWSGFNSPLH
V gene: TRBV18; clone size: .; J gene: TRBJ2-1; CDR3 protein: ASSPLVGPEQF
V gene: TRBV28; clone size: .; J gene: TRBJ1-1; CDR3 protein: ASSSRGIGRAF
V gene: TRBV27; clone size: .; J gene: TRBJ1-4; CDR3 protein: ASSSGAREKLF
V gene: TRBV7-9; clone size: few; J gene: TRBJ2-5; CDR3 protein: ASSPGQGAGETQY
V gene: TRBV6-5; clone size: .; J gene: TRBJ2-6; CDR3 protein: ASSLRSSGANVLT
V gene: TRBV7-7; clone size: few; J gene: TRBJ2-5; CDR3 protein: ASSAGETQY
V gene: TRBV30; clone size: .; J gene: TRBJ2-3; CDR3 protein: AWSRDSSTDTQY
V gene: TRBV10-3; clone size: .; J gene: TRBJ2-7; CDR3 protein: AISESTYGEQY
V gene: TRBV21-1; clone size: few; J gene: TRBJ1-4; CDR3 protein: ASSKGGSFNEKLF
V gene: TRBV29-1; clone size: .; J gene: TRBJ1-4; CDR3 protein: SVPGTGVEKLF
V gene: TRBV19; clone size: .; J gene: TRBJ2-1; CDR3 protein: ATSRGSLIDEQF
V gene: TRBV10-3; clone size: .; J gene: TRBJ1-2; CDR3 protein: ASSPGVYGYT
V gene: TRBV7-8; clone size: .; J gene: TRBJ2-7; CDR3 protein: ASSPLGDSGGSRQY
V gene: TRBV28; clone size: .; J gene: TRBJ2-2; CDR3 protein: ASRPKSGMVTGELF
V gene: TRBV29-1; clone size: .; J gene: TRBJ2-7; CDR3 protein: SVVGANYEQY
V gene: TRBV28; clone size: many; J gene: TRBJ1-6; CDR3 protein: ASSVRDRAHSPLH
V gene: TRBV11-2; clone size: few; J gene: TRBJ2-1; CDR3 protein: ASSPREYNEQF
V gene: TRBV7-3; clone size: few; J gene: TRBJ1-1; CDR3 protein: ASSFQGRREAF
V gene: TRBV28; clone size: .; J gene: TRBJ2-2; CDR3 protein: ASSSSVRSGTGELF
V gene: TRBV6-1; clone size: few; J gene: TRBJ1-4; CDR3 protein: ASRDRGLGREKLF
V gene: TRBV19; clone size: .; J gene: TRBJ2-3; CDR3 protein: ASSWDTDTQY
V gene: TRBV27; clone size: .; J gene: TRBJ2-6; CDR3 protein: ASSYRVDFSGANVLT
V gene: TRBV7-9; clone size: few; J gene: TRBJ1-2; CDR3 protein: ASSLGSSGVNYGYT
V gene: TRBV6-5; clone size: few; J gene: TRBJ2-1; CDR3 protein: ASRGDRSGNNEQF
V gene: TRBV7-2; clone size: .; J gene: TRBJ2-5; CDR3 protein: ASSGGGRETQY
V gene: TRBV5-6; clone size: few; J gene: TRBJ1-2; CDR3 protein: ASSLGYNYGYT
V gene: TRBV15; clone size: few; J gene: TRBJ1-2; CDR3 protein: ATSSERGPYGYT
V gene: TRBV10-3; clone size: medium-sized; J gene: TRBJ2-1; CDR3 protein: AISITSATYNEQF
V gene: TRBV28; clone size: many; J gene: TRBJ1-1; CDR3 protein: ASSLVGNTEAF